The source of this T cell receptor beta chain is a study of T cells after yellow fever vaccination. As for the study in general: For low cell numbers, libraries were made with SMART-Seq v4 Ultra Low Input. Findings of the study overall: At about 97% for CD4 and just over 85% for CD8, most primary-vaccination clones showed up again after the booster.

CDR1 LGHNA and CDR2 YSLEER come from the germline V gene. V lost 4 bases and J 6 bases, leaving 15 bases between the germline ends. The CDR3 sequence is 14 residues long. On this clonotype itself: Its antigen remains unknown.

UMIs and a universal primer site were added when TCR cDNA was made by 5'RACE template switching. TCRdb redid the calling of the 5' RACE reads with MiXCR, one entry per CDR3 protein. The repertoire holds about 250,000 distinct CDR3 sequences, with roughly 3.7% as singletons. The chain recombines TRBV4-3 with TRBJ1-1; D remains ambiguous. The specimen comprised PBMCs, sampled 15 days after the yellow fever booster vaccination. The sequence came from a young man who received the YFV17D yellow fever vaccine. The CDR3 region is CASSRTAVGAEAFF. As DNA, the CDR3 is TGCGCCAGCAGCCGGACCGCCGTAGGCGCTGAAGCTTTCTTT.